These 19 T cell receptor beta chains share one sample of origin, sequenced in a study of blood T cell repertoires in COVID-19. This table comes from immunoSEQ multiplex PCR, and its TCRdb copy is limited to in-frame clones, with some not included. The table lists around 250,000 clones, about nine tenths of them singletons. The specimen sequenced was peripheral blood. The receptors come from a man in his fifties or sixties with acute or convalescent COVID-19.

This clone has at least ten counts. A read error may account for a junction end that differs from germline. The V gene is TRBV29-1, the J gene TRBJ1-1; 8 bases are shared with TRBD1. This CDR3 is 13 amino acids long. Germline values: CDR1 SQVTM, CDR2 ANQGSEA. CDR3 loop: CSFDRGTTHEAFF. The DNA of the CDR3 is TGCAGCTTTGACAGGGGAACTACCCATGAAGCTTTCTTT.

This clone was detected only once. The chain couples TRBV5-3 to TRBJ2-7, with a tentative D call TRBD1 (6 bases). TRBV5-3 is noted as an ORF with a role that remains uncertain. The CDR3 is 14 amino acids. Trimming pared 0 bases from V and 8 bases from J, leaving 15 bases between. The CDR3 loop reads CARSLGLAGAKQYF. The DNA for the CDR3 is TGTGCCAGAAGCTTGGGGTTAGCAGGGGCGAAGCAGTACTTC.

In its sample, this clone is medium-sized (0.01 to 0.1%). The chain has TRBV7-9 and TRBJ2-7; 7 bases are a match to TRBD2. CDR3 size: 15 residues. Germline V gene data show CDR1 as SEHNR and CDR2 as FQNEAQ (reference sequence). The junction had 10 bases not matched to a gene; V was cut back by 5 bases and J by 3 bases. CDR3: CASSRQGGIGYEQYF. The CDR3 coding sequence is TGTGCCAGCAGCCGCCAGGGAGGGATCGGCTACGAGCAGTACTTC.

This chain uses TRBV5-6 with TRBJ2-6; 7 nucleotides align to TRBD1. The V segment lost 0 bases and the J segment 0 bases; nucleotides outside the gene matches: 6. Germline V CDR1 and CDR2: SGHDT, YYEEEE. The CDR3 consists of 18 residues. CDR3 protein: CASSLVFRGLSGANVLTF. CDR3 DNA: TGTGCCAGCAGCTTGGTTTTTAGGGGGCTCTCTGGGGCCAACGTCCTGACTTTC.

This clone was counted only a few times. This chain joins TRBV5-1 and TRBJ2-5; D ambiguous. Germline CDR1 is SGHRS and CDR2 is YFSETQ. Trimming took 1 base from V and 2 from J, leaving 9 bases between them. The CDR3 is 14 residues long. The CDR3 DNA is TGCGCCAGCAGCTTGCAGTTTATACAAGAGACCCAGTACTTC. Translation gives CASSLQFIQETQYF.

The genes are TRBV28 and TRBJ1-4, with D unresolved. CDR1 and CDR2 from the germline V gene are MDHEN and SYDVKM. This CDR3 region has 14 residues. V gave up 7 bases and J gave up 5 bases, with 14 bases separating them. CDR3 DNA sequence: TGTGCCAGCACCCCCGGCGGTTTGAATGAAAAACTGTTTTTT. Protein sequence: CASTPGGLNEKLFF.

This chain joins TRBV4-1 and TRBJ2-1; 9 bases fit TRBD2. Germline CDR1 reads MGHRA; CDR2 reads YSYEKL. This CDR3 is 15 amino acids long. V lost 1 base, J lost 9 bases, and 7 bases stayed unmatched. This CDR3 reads CASSQGVAGASEQFF. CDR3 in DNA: TGCGCCAGCAGCCAAGGAGTAGCGGGAGCTAGTGAGCAGTTCTTC.

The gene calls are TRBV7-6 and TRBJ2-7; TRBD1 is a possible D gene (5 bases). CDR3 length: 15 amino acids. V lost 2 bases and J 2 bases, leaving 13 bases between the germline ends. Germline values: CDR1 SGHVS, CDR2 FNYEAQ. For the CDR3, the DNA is TGTGCCAGCAGCTTAAGTCTCGACAGTGCCTACGAGCAGTACTTC. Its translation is CASSLSLDSAYEQYF.

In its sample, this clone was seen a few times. The CDR3 DNA reads as TGCGCCAGCAGCCAAGGGGACATTAGGGGTCCTGGGGAAAAACTGTTTTTT. Amino acids: CASSQGDIRGPGEKLFF. The chain links TRBV4-3 to TRBJ1-4; D might be TRBD1 (6 bases). Germline CDR1 is LGHNA and CDR2 is YSLEER. CDR3 length: 17 amino acids. V was shortened by 1 base and J by 8 bases, with 20 bases between the two germline ends.

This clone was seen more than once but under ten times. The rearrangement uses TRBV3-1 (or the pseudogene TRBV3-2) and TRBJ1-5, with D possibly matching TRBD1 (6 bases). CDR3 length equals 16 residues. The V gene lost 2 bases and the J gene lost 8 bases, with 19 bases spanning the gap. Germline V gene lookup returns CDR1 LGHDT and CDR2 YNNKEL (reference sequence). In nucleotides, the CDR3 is TGTGCCAGCAGCCAACGATCCCTACAGGGCCATAAGCCCCAGCATTTT. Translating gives CASSQRSLQGHKPQHF.

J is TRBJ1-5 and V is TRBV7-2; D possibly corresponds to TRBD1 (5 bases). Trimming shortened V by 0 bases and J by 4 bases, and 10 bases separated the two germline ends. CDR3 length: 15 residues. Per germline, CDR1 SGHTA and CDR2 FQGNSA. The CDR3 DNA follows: TGTGCCAGCAGCTTAGCTGACAGTAGAAATCAGCCCCAGCATTTT. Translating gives CASSLADSRNQPQHF.

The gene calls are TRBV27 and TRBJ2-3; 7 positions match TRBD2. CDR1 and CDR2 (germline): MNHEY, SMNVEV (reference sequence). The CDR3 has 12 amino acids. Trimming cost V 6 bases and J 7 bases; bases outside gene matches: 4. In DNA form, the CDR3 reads TGTGCCAGCAGCTGGGAGGGGAATACGCAGTATTTT. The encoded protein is CASSWEGNTQYF.

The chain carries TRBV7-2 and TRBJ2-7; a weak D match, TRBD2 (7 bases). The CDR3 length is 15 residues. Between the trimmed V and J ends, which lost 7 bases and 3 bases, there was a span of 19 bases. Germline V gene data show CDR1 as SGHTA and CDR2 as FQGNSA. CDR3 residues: CASTLEYGGHYEQYF. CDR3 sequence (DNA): TGTGCCAGCACCCTGGAATACGGGGGGCACTACGAGCAGTACTTC.

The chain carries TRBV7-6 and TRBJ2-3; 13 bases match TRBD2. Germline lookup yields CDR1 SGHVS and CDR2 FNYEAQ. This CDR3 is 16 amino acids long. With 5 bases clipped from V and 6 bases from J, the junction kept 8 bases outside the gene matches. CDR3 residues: CASSPGLAGARDTQYF. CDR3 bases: TGTGCCAGCAGCCCTGGACTAGCGGGAGCGCGGGATACGCAGTATTTT.

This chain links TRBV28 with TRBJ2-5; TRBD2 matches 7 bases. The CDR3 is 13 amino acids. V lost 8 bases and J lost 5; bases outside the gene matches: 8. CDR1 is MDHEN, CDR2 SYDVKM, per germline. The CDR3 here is CASHGGGRETQYF. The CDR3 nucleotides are TGTGCCAGCCACGGGGGAGGGCGGGAGACCCAGTACTTC.

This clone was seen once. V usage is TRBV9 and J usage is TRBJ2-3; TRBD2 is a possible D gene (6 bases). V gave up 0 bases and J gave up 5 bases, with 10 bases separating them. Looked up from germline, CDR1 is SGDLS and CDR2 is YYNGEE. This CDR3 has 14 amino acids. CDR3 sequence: CASSVVGLVDTQYF. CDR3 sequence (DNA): TGTGCCAGCAGCGTAGTGGGACTGGTAGATACGCAGTATTTT.

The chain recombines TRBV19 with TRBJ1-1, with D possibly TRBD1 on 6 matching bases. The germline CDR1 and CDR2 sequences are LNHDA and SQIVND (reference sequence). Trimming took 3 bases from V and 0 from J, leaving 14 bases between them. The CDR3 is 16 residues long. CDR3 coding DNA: TGTGCCAGTAGTATCAACGGGGGGGCAATGAACACTGAAGCTTTCTTT. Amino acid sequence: CASSINGGAMNTEAFF. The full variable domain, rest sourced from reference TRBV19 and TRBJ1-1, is DGGITQSPKYLFRKEGQNVTLSCEQNLNHDAMYWYRQDPGQGLRLIYYSQIVNDFQKGDIAEGYSVSREKKESFPLTVTSAQKNPTAFYLCASSINGGAMNTEAFFGQGTRLTVV.

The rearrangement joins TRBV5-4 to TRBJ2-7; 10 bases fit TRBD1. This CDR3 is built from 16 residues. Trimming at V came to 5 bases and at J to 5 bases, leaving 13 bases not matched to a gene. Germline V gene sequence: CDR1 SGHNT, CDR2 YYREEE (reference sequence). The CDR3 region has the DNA TGTGCCAGCAGTCTCCATCGGACAGGGGGATACGACGAGCAGTACTTC. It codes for CASSLHRTGGYDEQYF.

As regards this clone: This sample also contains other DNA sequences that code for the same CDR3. The CDR3 protein is CASSYPGQTDTQYF. CDR3 nucleotides: TGTGCCAGCAGTTACCCTGGCCAGACAGATACGCAGTATTTT. The chain employs TRBV6-6 and TRBJ2-3; D not resolved. The CDR3 is made up of 14 amino acids. Germline assignment: CDR1 MNHNY and CDR2 SVGAGI (reference sequence). V lost 2 bases and J 3 bases, leaving 9 bases between the germline ends.